This T cell receptor beta chain was sequenced during a study of control samples from healthy donors and cancer patients. Germline V gives CDR1 MNHEY, CDR2 SVGAGI. The CDR3 loop spans 14 amino acids. V shed 6 bases and J 4 bases; nucleotides not matched to a gene: 6. Sequenced by immunoSEQ multiplex PCR; TCRdb stores in-frame clones only, minus some. The sample records approximately 140,000 clones, 94% being singletons. The rearrangement links TRBV6-5 to TRBJ1-1, with TRBD1 identical over 9 bases. The sequencing sample was made of blood. The clonotype was recovered from a man aged 35 to 55 in good health. The CDR3 DNA is TGTGCCAGCAGAACCGGGACAGGGCGCACTGAAGCTTTCTTT. Its protein product is CASRTGTGRTEAFF.